This record looks at one T cell receptor beta chain sequence and its context. No antigen is known for it. Per-nucleotide qualities are absent, and no much larger clonotype sits a single base away. This sample stems from a study of T-cell memory formation after mild COVID-19 (TCRdb year 2021). Concerning the study at large: Most TCR sequence clusters were specific to one of the two donors. Two young, previously healthy adult volunteers, one female and one male, were included in the cohort. T-cell clones expanding and contracting after mild COVID-19 in a couple of donors were tracked by longitudinal TCRalpha and TCRbeta repertoire sequencing. Findings and caveats that apply to the study as a whole: Only a couple of mild cases were covered by the study, and larger cohorts that include severe cases with pre-infection samples were considered necessary. Clones that contracted from day 15 to 85 showed balanced CD4/CD8 phenotypes, whereas a second wave of clones that expanded from day 15 to 37 leaned towards CD4+. Some responding clones were found in pre-infection memory, which suggests that pre-existing cross-reactive memory T cells took part in the SARS-CoV-2 response. Contracting CD4+ clones were located mainly in the CM and EM memory subsets, whereas CD8+ clones were found to be enriched in EMRA. SARS-CoV-2 specificity was not confirmed for the second-wave clones peaking on day 37.

The reads were generated on an Illumina NovaSeq 6000. Using 5'RACE with constant-segment primers, TCRalpha and TCRbeta cDNA libraries were constructed, with sample barcodes and unique molecular identifiers added in the process. Trizol reagent was used to extract RNA from every sample. Libraries were amplified in two PCR steps, with a second sample barcode and Illumina TruSeq adapters added in the second step. Sequencing of the libraries was done on an Illumina NovaSeq, producing 2 x 150 bp paired-end reads. Regarding the original processing steps: Reads were demultiplexed and collapsed into UMI-guided consensus sequences with migec v1.2.7. With mixcr v2.1.11, UMI consensuses were aligned to TRA and TRB V and J templates and assembled into clonotypes. Expanded or contracted clonotypes were those called significant by both edgeR and NoisET, with noise models trained on biological replicates. For edgeR calls, the thresholds were a false discovery rate-adjusted p below 0.01 and a log2 fold-change of 1. As an exploratory analysis of dynamics, max-normalized trajectories of the 1000 most abundant clonotypes were examined by PCA with hierarchical clustering. The CD4 or CD8 phenotype of responding clones was assigned using the separately sequenced CD4+ and CD8+ repertoires. TCRdb reprocessing: public reads trimmed at Q25 with fastp, clones called with MiXCR, in-frame beta chains kept. For every CDR3 protein sequence, its rows merge into one entry that carries the most common genes and DNA. TCRdb assigned the V and J calls; the authors' analysis was not used. The sample contains about 470,000 distinct CDR3 sequences, 25% of them found a single time. Approximately 13% of the sample rests with the top ten.

CDR1 is given as MGHRA and CDR2 as YSYEKL, both from the germline V gene. The CDR3 spans 15 residues, from the cysteine through the phenylalanine. Only the CDR3 portion is preserved as DNA: 45 bases, with reading frame beginning at the first base. V is cut by 4 bases and J by 2 bases, and the space between the germline ends is 15 bases. Ficoll-Paque density gradient centrifugation was the method used to isolate PBMCs. This receptor was taken from an adult woman who had mild COVID-19 (a few samples of this study predate the infection). The sample titles of this study are shuffled in the database, so cell type and time point are left out; the donor was told from shared clones. This chain joins TRBV4-1 to TRBJ2-7; the D gene is tentatively TRBD1 or TRBD2, each matching 6 bases. Sequencing was performed on PBMCs or a T cell subset sorted from them (not recorded which). CDR3 reads: CASSLETGAAYEQYF. The DNA sequence follows: TGCGCCAGCAGCCTCGAAACGGGGGCTGCCTACGAGCAGTACTTC.